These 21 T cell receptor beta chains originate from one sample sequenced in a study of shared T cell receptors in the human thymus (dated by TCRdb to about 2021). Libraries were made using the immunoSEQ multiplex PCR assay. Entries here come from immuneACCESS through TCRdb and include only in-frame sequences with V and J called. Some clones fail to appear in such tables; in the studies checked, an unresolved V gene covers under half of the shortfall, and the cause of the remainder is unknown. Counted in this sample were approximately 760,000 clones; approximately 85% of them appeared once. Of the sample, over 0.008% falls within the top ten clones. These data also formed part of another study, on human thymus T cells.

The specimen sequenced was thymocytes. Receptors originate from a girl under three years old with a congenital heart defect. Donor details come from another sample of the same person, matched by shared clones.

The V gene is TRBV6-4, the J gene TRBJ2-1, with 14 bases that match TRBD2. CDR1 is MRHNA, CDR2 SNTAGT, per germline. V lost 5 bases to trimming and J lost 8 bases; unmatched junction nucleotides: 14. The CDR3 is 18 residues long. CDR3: CASSWTSGGPTLLDEQFF. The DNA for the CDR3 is TGTGCCAGCAGTTGGACTAGCGGGGGGCCCACCCTTTTAGATGAGCAGTTCTTC.

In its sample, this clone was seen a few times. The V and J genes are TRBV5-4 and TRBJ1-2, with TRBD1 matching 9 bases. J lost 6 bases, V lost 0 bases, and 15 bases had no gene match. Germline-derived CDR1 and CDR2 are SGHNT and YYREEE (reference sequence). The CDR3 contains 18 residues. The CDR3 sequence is CASSLAVLDLQGANGYTF. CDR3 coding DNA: TGTGCCAGCAGCTTGGCTGTTTTAGACCTACAGGGGGCGAATGGCTACACCTTC.

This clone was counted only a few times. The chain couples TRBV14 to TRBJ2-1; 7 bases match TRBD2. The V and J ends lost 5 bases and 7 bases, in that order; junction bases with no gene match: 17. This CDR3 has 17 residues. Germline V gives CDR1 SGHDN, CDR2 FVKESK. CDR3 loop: CASSTPASGNGGNEQFF. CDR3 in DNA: TGTGCCAGCAGCACCCCCGCTAGCGGAAACGGGGGGAATGAGCAGTTCTTC.

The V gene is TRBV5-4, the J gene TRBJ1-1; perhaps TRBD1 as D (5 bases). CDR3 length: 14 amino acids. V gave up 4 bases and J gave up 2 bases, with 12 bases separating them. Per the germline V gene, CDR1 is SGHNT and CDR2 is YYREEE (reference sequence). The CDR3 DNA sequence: TGTGCCAGCAGCCCGTTGACAGAAAACACTGAAGCTTTCTTT. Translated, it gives CASSPLTENTEAFF.

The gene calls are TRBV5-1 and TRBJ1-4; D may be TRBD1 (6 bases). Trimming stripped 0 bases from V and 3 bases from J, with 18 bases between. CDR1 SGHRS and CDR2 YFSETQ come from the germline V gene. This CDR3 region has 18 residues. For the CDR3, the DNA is TGCGCCAGCAGCTTGGTGGGGACCCACAGGGTACCTAATGAAAAACTGTTTTTT. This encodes CASSLVGTHRVPNEKLFF.

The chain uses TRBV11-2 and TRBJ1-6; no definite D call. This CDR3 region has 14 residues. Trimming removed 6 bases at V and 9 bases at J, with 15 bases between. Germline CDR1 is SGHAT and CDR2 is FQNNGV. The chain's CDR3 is CASSPSTRGSPLHF. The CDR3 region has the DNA TGTGCCAGCAGTCCATCCACAAGAGGTTCACCCCTCCACTTT. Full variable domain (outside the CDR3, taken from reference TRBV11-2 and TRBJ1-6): EAGVAQSPRYKIIEKRQSVAFWCNPISGHATLYWYQQILGQGPKLLIQFQNNGVVDDSQLPKDRFSAERLKGVDSTLKIQPAKLEDSAVYLCASSPSTRGSPLHFGNGTRLTVT.

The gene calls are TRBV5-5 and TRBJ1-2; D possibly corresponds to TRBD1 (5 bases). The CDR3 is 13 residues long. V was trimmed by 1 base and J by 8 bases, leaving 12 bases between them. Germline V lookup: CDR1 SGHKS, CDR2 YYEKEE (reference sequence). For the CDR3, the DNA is TGTGCCAGCAGCTTGTGCCAGGGTTACGGCTACACCTTC. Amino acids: CASSLCQGYGYTF. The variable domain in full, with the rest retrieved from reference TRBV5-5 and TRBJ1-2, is DAGVTQSPTHLIKTRGQQVTLRCSPISGHKSVSWYQQVLGQGPQFIFQYYEKEERGRGNFPDRFSARQFPNYSSELNVNALLLGDSALYLCASSLCQGYGYTFGSGTRLTVV.

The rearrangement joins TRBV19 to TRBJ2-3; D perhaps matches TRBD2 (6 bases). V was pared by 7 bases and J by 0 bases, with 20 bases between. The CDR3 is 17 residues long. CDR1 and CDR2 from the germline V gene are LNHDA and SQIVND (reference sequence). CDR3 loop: CASTSGQAIMSTDTQYF. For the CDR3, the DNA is TGTGCCAGTACGAGCGGGCAGGCTATAATGAGCACAGATACGCAGTATTTT.

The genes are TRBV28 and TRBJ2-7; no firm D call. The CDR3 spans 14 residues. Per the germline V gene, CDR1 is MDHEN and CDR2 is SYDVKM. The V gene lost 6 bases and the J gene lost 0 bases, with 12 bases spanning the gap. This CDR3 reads CASRGSYSSYEQYF. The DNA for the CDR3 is TGTGCCAGCAGGGGCTCTTACAGCTCCTACGAGCAGTACTTC.

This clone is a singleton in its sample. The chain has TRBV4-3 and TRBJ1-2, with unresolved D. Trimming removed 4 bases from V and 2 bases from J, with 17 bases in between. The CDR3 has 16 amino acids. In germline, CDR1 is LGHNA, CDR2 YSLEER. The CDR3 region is CASSPKTRDRNYGYTF. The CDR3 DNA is TGCGCCAGCAGCCCCAAGACCCGGGATCGGAACTATGGCTACACCTTC.

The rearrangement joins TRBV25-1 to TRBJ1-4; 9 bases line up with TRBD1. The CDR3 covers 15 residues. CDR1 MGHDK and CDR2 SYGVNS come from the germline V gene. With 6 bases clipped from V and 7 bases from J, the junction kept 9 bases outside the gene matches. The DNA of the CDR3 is TGTGCCAGCAGGGCTACAGGGGGCGCTTGTGAAAAACTGTTTTTT. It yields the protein CASRATGGACEKLFF.

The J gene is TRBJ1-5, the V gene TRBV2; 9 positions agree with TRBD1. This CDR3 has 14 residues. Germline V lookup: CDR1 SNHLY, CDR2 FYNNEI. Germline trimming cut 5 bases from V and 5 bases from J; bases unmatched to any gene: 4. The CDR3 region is CASSYDRGYQPQHF. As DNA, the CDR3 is TGTGCCAGCAGTTATGACAGGGGGTATCAGCCCCAGCATTTT.

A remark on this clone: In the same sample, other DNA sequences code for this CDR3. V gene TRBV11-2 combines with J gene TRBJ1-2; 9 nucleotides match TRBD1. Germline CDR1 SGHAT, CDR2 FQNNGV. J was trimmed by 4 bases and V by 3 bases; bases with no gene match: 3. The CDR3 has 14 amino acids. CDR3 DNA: TGTGCCAGCAGCTTCCGGGACAGGGTCTATGGCTACACCTTC. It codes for CASSFRDRVYGYTF.

The CDR3 loop is CASSQETGGRSEQFF. The CDR3 DNA is TGCGCCAGCAGCCAAGAGACGGGGGGCCGAAGTGAGCAGTTCTTC. The chain couples TRBV4-1 to TRBJ2-1, with D possibly being TRBD2 (7 bases). V was cut by 0 bases and J by 9 bases, with 15 bases left in between. There are 15 residues in the CDR3. CDR1 and CDR2 from the germline V gene are MGHRA and YSYEKL.

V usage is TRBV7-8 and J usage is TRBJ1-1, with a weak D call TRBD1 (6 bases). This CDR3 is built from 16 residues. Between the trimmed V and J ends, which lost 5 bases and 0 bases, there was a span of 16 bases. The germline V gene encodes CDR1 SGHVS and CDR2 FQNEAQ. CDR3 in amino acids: CASSLEGGGLNTEAFF. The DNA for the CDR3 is TGTGCCAGCAGCCTGGAAGGGGGGGGTTTGAACACTGAAGCTTTCTTT.

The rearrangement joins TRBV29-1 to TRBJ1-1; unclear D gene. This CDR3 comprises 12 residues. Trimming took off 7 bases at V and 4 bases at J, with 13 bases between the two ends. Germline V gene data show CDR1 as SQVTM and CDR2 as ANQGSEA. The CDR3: CSALAGSTEAFF. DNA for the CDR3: TGCAGCGCCCTAGCGGGGAGCACTGAAGCTTTCTTT. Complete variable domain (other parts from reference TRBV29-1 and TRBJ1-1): SAVISQKPSRDICQRGTSLTIQCQVDSQVTMMFWYRQQPGQSLTLIATANQGSEATYESGFVIDKFPISRPNLTFSTLTVSNMSPEDSSIYLCSALAGSTEAFFGQGTRLTVV.

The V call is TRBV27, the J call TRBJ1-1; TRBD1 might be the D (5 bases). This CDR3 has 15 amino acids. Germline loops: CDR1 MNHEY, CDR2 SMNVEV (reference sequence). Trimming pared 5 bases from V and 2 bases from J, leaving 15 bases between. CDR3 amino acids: CASSPRQYINTEAFF. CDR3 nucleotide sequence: TGTGCCAGCAGTCCCCGACAGTATATTAACACTGAAGCTTTCTTT.

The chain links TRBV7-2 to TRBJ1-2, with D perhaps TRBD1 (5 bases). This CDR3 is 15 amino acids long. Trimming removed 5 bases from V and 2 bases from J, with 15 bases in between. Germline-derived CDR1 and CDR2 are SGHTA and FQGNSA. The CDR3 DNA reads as TGTGCCAGCAGCCGTGTTATGGGGCGGAACTATGGCTACACCTTC. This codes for CASSRVMGRNYGYTF. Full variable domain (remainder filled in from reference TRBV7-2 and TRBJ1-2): GAGVSQSPSNKVTEKGKDVELRCDPISGHTALYWYRQSLGQGLEFLIYFQGNSAPDKSGLPSDRFSAERTGGSVSTLTIQRTQQEDSAVYLCASSRVMGRNYGYTFGSGTRLTVV.

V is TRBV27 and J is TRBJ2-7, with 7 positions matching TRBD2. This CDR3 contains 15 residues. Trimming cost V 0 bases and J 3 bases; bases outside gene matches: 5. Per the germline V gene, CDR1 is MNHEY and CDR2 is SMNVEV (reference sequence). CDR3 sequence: CASSLSAGLGYEQYF. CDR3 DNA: TGTGCCAGCAGTTTATCGGCAGGACTAGGCTACGAGCAGTACTTC.

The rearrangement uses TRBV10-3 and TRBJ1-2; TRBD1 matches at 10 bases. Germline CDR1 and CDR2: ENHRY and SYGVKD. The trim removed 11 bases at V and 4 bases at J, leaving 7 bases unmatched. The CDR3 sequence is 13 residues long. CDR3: CAGRDRGPYGYTF. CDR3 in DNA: TGTGCCGGCCGGGACAGGGGACCCTATGGCTACACCTTC.

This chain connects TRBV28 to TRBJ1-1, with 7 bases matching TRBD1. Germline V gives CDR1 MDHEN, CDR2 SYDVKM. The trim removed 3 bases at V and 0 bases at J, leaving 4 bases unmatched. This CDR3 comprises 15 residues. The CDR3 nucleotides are TGTGCCAGCAGTTTGACAGGGATGATGAACACTGAAGCTTTCTTT. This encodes CASSLTGMMNTEAFF.